A single sample gave rise to the 5 T cell receptor beta chains below, sequenced in a study of cytomegalovirus exposure and HLA in healthy donors. TCRdb's table, derived via immunoSEQ multiplex PCR, lists solely in-frame clones and lacks some. The table shows over 200,000 clones, with about nine tenths occurring only once. Sequencing input: PBMCs. The origin of the receptors is a woman aged 18-29 years in good health and CMV-seropositive.

The rearrangement links TRBV6-5 to TRBJ2-7; a weak D match, TRBD1 (6 bases). CDR3 length: 15 amino acids. V shed 6 bases and J shed 3 bases, with 18 bases lying between them. Germline CDR1 MNHEY, CDR2 SVGAGI. CDR3 residues: CASRPGDFGFYEQYF. CDR3 DNA sequence: TGTGCCAGCAGACCAGGGGATTTCGGTTTCTACGAGCAGTACTTC.

The J gene is TRBJ2-1, the V gene TRBV29-1, with 8 bases that match TRBD2. The CDR3 is 17 amino acids. The V and J ends lost 6 bases and 7 bases, in that order; junction bases with no gene match: 20. Looked up from germline, CDR1 is SQVTM and CDR2 is ANQGSEA. The DNA of the CDR3 is TGCAGCGTCCGCCCCCACGGAGAGCGGGAGTGGAGGAATGAGCAGTTCTTC. It specifies CSVRPHGEREWRNEQFF.

The genes are TRBV10-2 and TRBJ1-1; D is possibly TRBD1 (6 bases). The CDR3 consists of 15 residues. Germline V gives CDR1 WSHSY, CDR2 SAAADI. The V gene lost 6 bases and the J gene lost 1 base, with 15 bases spanning the gap. In DNA, the CDR3 is TGCGCCAGCAGGGGGGCCGGGGAGGGGAACACTGAAGCTTTCTTT. Translation: CASRGAGEGNTEAFF.

This clone has a handful of counts. The gene calls are TRBV10-1 and TRBJ2-3; possibly TRBD1 for D (5 bases). The CDR3 sequence is 13 residues long. Germline V gene lookup returns CDR1 WNHNN and CDR2 SYGVQD (reference sequence). V was clipped by 8 bases and J by 0 bases, with 9 bases between them. CDR3 DNA: TGCGCCAGCGGTGGGGCTAGCACAGATACGCAGTATTTT. Residues: CASGGASTDTQYF.

This sequence joins TRBV7-6 and TRBJ1-5; D is unclear. The CDR3 is made up of 15 amino acids. The germline V and J ends were trimmed by 2 bases and 4 bases, with 12 bases remaining between them. Germline V lookup: CDR1 SGHVS, CDR2 FNYEAQ. The CDR3 bases are TGTGCCAGCAGCTTATTACTCCGGTCTAATCAGCCCCAGCATTTT. Translated: CASSLLLRSNQPQHF.